This T cell receptor (beta chain) appears in the sequencing data of a study of cytomegalovirus exposure and HLA in healthy donors. General study results and limits: Sequencing had likely introduced a cluster of highly shared sequence variants as an artifact. In an earlier analysis, in 540 or so donors, most V segments appeared productive either ~87% or ~30% of the time. In a later analysis, TCR beta V- and J-gene trimming was associated with a missense DCLRE1C variant.

60 Vbeta and 13 Jbeta primers were used in PCR. Sequencing used immunoSEQ multiplex PCR; TCRdb keeps in-frame clones, though not all of them. The repertoire holds more than 90,000 clones, with 70% to 80% as singletons. As for this clone: Antigen specificity is unknown.

The CDR3 extends over 17 amino acids. Germline V gene lookup returns CDR1 SGHAT and CDR2 FQDESV (reference sequence). The trim removed 2 bases at V and 5 bases at J, leaving 8 bases unmatched. Sequenced: PBMCs. This sequence joins TRBV11-1 and TRBJ2-2; 10 bases are shared with TRBD1. This TCR was sampled from a female donor in good health and CMV-seronegative. The CDR3 region is CASSLRTRDRGTGELFF. DNA of the CDR3: TGTGCCAGCAGCTTAAGGACCCGGGACAGGGGAACCGGGGAGCTGTTTTTT.